The clone carrying this T cell receptor beta chain appeared many times. Antigen unknown. This entry belongs to a study of breast tumors, draining lymph nodes, adjacent tissues. Study-wide results and caveats: Tumors had less TCR diversity than lymph nodes, more than nontumor tissue.

The germline CDR1 and CDR2 sequences are LGHNA and YNFKEQ. The V end lost 1 base, the J end lost 3 bases, and 13 bases lay between the germline ends. The CDR3 loop spans 15 amino acids. MiXCR, run by TCRdb on the multiplex PCR reads, gives a single entry per CDR3 protein. In the table there are some 140,000 distinct CDR3 sequences, 21% of which are singletons. Axillary draining lymph nodes of breast cancer patients supplied the node samples. The TCR originated in a female donor with breast cancer. Some clones in this sample may be carry-over from other donors' samples. The sequencing input was axillary lymph node tissue. V is TRBV4-2 and J is TRBJ2-7, with D maybe TRBD2 (5 bases). Here the CDR3 DNA reads TGTGCCAGCAGCCAAGGTCCGGGGTCCCTCTACGAGCAGTACTTC. Its translation is CASSQGPGSLYEQYF.